This T cell receptor (beta chain) is from a study of blood T cell repertoires in COVID-19. Across the study: Specimens from acute and convalescent COVID-19 originated in the United States, Italy and Spain. In each case, the material was cDNA or gDNA derived from T cells, B-cell-depleted T cells, or PBMCs.

Sequencing was performed with immunoSEQ multiplex PCR; in TCRdb, only in-frame clones are kept and a portion is missing. The sample lists 380,000 or so clones, about four fifths seen once, with roughly 1.2% in the top ten. The receptor's source is a human donor with acute or convalescent COVID-19. The donor label of this sample is uncertain. Input material: peripheral blood.

CDR3 sequence reads: CASSQQGFNYGYTF. In DNA form, the CDR3 reads TGTGCCAGCAGTCAACAGGGCTTTAACTATGGCTACACCTTC. The chain uses TRBV2 and TRBJ1-2; tentatively, D is TRBD1 (6 bases). V was clipped by 5 bases and J by 1 base, with 11 bases between them. CDR1 SNHLY and CDR2 FYNNEI come from the germline V gene. This CDR3 is built from 14 residues.